The next 10 T cell receptor beta chains were all read from a single sample in a study of blood T cells in healthy people across ages. With a J-beta primer mix and a sample-barcoded 5' primer, a second PCR ran 7 to 11 cycles. MiXCR was run by TCRdb on the 5' RACE reads, yielding one entry per CDR3 protein. The sample includes about 810,000 distinct CDR3 sequences, 35% to 40% of them seen just once. Input material: blood. The receptors stem from a young man in good health.

As concerns this clonotype: The junction departs from the called germline gene at one end, perhaps through a read error. This chain joins TRBV5-1 and TRBJ2-3; tentative D call: TRBD2 (6 bases). CDR1 is SGHRS and CDR2 is YFSETQ in the germline V gene. This CDR3 contains 13 residues. The CDR3 sequence: CTSSSGDPDTQYF. The CDR3 coding sequence is TGCACCAGCAGCTCGGGGGACCCAGATACGCAGTATTTT.

This clonotype is a singleton in its sample. The V and J genes are TRBV20-1 and TRBJ1-1; TRBD1 aligns across 8 bases. V shed 6 bases, J shed 11 bases, and the junction held 11 bases outside the gene matches. Germline values: CDR1 DFQATT, CDR2 SNEGSKA (reference sequence). The CDR3 is 12 residues long. In DNA form, the CDR3 reads TGCAGTGCCGGGACAGGCTCCTTAAGGGCTTTCTTT. Its translation: CSAGTGSLRAFF.

Concerning this clonotype itself: This may be a read error: a much more frequent sequence differs by one nucleotide. V gene TRBV20-1 combines with J gene TRBJ2-1; tentatively, D is TRBD2 (5 bases). CDR3 length equals 11 residues. In germline, CDR1 is DFQATT, CDR2 SNEGSKA (reference sequence). Trimming stripped 3 bases from V and 13 bases from J, with 13 bases between. The CDR3 coding sequence is TGCAGTGCTAGGCTGGAGGAGACCCAGTTCTTC. This sequence encodes CSARLEETQFF.

The chain employs TRBV6-5 and TRBJ2-1; D call uncertain. CDR3 size: 15 residues. V lost 4 bases, J lost 0 bases, and 10 bases lay in between. The germline gives CDR1 MNHEY, CDR2 SVGAGI. CDR3 sequence: CASSSDESSYNEQFF. In nucleotides, the CDR3 is TGTGCCAGCAGTTCAGACGAAAGCTCCTACAATGAGCAGTTCTTC.

This clonotype was detected many times. The genes are TRBV5-1 and TRBJ1-4; D is perhaps TRBD1 (6 bases). CDR1 and CDR2 (germline): SGHRS, YFSETQ. Trimming left V 3 bases short and J 0 bases short, with 9 bases between. This CDR3 region has 15 residues. CDR3 in amino acids: CASSSGGATNEKLFF. The DNA of the CDR3 is TGCGCCAGCAGCTCGGGGGGCGCAACTAATGAAAAACTGTTTTTT.

This clonotype was counted a few times. The chain recombines TRBV7-8 with TRBJ1-6, with D perhaps TRBD1 (6 bases). Germline V lookup: CDR1 SGHVS, CDR2 FQNEAQ. The CDR3 sequence is 14 residues long. V was pared by 6 bases and J by 10 bases, with 16 bases between. The CDR3 DNA sequence: TGTGCCAGCAGTCCAGGACAGCGAGGATCACCCCTCCACTTT. Protein product: CASSPGQRGSPLHF.

Many counts were recorded for this clonotype. The chain combines TRBV6-2 or TRBV6-3 with TRBJ1-2; 9 bases align to TRBD1. Per germline, CDR1 MNHEY and CDR2 SVGEGT. The CDR3 consists of 13 residues. Losses at the gene ends were 5 bases for V and 8 bases for J; bases not matched to a gene: 6. This chain's CDR3 is CASSMGQGRGYTF. For the CDR3, the DNA is TGTGCCAGCAGTATGGGACAGGGTCGCGGCTACACCTTC.

The chain joins TRBV15 to TRBJ1-1, with D hard to call. Trimming cost V 0 bases and J 7 bases, with 15 bases left between them. Germline V gene data show CDR1 as LNHNV and CDR2 as YYDKDF (reference sequence). CDR3 size: 15 residues. The CDR3: CATSRDVSTAGEAFF. CDR3 coding DNA: TGTGCCACCAGCAGAGATGTGAGTACAGCGGGTGAAGCTTTCTTT.

With respect to this clonotype: Given a much more abundant clone one base away, this may be a read error. V and J are TRBV2 and TRBJ2-1; maybe TRBD2 (5 bases). The CDR3 consists of 11 residues. V was clipped by 5 bases and J by 7 bases, with 6 bases between them. The germline V gene has CDR1 SNHLY and CDR2 FYNNEI. The CDR3 here is CASSWRNEQFF. The CDR3 DNA is TGTGCCAGCAGTTGGAGGAATGAGCAGTTCTTC.

The genes are TRBV5-1 and TRBJ2-3, with TRBD2 identical over 11 bases. CDR3 size: 20 residues. V dropped 0 bases and J dropped 1; count of bases not matched to a gene: 13. Germline lookup yields CDR1 SGHRS and CDR2 YFSETQ. The CDR3 DNA sequence: TGCGCCAGCAGCTTGGCGTCCGGACTAGCGGGCATGACTGGCACAGATACGCAGTATTTT. This translates into CASSLASGLAGMTGTDTQYF.